This record concerns one T cell receptor (beta chain) sequence. As yet, its antigen is unknown. Other nucleotide sequences from this sample produce the same CDR3. This record belongs to a study of T cell responses to AZD1222 COVID-19 vaccine. Measured with immunoSEQ multiplex PCR; TCRdb has only the in-frame clones, and not every one. Among about 160,000 clones listed, roughly 90% were seen once. Study results and limitations: Clonal diversity was possibly underestimated, and white British individuals and females predominated among donors. Repertoires in all cases were sampled only once the peak T cell response had passed. Mapped onto spike, vaccine-associated CD4 TCRs spanned it and were dominant at 160-218 and 743-854. Reportedly, nearly half of unique spike TCRs recognized epitopes outside B.1.351/B.1.1.7 mutations.

Per germline, CDR1 SGHAT and CDR2 FQNNGV. The CDR3 loop spans 14 amino acids. The V and J ends lost 1 base and 0 bases respectively, with 7 bases between them. The sequence was obtained from an adult in good health. V usage is TRBV11-2 and J usage is TRBJ2-7; no clear D gene. The input for sequencing was peripheral blood, taken on day 0 of AZD1222 vaccination. This CDR3 is CASSLGHSSYEQYF. In DNA, the CDR3 is TGTGCCAGCAGCTTAGGACACAGCTCCTACGAGCAGTACTTC.